The 13 T cell receptor beta chains in this list originate from one sample, sequenced in a study of shared clonotypes between healthy human individuals (TCRdb year 2020). The library came from the immunoSEQ multiplex PCR assay. TCRdb obtained this table from immuneACCESS and retained in-frame rearrangements with V and J assigned. These tables miss some clones; where compared with another copy, unresolved V genes account for less than half of the shortfall, and the remainder is unexplained. The sample records 2 million to 2.5 million clones, approximately 96% of which are singletons. The top ten hold around 0.13% of the sample. The sample was naive CD4+ T cells sorted from blood. What this sample's cell subset or site label stands for: CD45RA+ positively selected. These receptors came from a man aged 18 to 30 in good health.

As to this clone: This specimen includes other DNA sequences encoding the same CDR3. The chain uses TRBV18 and TRBJ1-1, with no clear D. V lost 3 bases and J lost 5, with 10 bases in between. This CDR3 is 13 amino acids long. Germline V gene lookup returns CDR1 KGHSH and CDR2 LQKENI. This CDR3 is CASSPQEGTEAFF. CDR3 nucleotides: TGTGCCAGCTCACCCCAGGAAGGGACTGAAGCTTTCTTT.

The chain links TRBV9 to TRBJ1-6; TRBD1 matches 10 bases. The V gene end was trimmed by 4 bases and the J gene end by 8 bases; junction bases not matched to a gene: 12. The CDR3 is made up of 17 amino acids. CDR1 and CDR2 from the germline V gene are SGDLS and YYNGEE. CDR3 nucleotides: TGTGCCAGCAGCTCAAGACAGGGGGCTCGGATGGATTCACCCCTCCACTTT. Encoded protein: CASSSRQGARMDSPLHF.

V usage is TRBV5-1 and J usage is TRBJ1-5; D is perhaps TRBD1 (6 bases). This CDR3 has 14 amino acids. V lost 5 bases to trimming and J lost 7 bases, with 16 bases between them. The germline gives CDR1 SGHRS, CDR2 YFSETQ. This CDR3 is CASSGTFIDQPQHF. CDR3 DNA: TGCGCCAGCAGTGGGACATTTATCGACCAGCCCCAGCATTTT.

This chain links TRBV18 with TRBJ2-6; D gene unclear. The germline CDR1 and CDR2 sequences are KGHSH and LQKENI. The CDR3 is 18 amino acids. Deletions cut 3 bases from V and 0 bases from J, with 15 bases between. The CDR3 DNA reads TGTGCCAGCTCACCCTCTCCGGCGGCCCCCTCTGGGGCCAACGTCCTGACTTTC. It translates to CASSPSPAAPSGANVLTF.

This sequence joins TRBV20-1 and TRBJ2-7; D might be TRBD1 or TRBD2, each matching 5 bases. Germline lookup yields CDR1 DFQATT and CDR2 SNEGSKA (reference sequence). The CDR3 spans 10 residues. The CDR3 region has the DNA TGCCCCGGATCCGGGGCCCATCTTTACTTC. It codes for CPGSGAHLYF.

J is TRBJ2-7 and V is TRBV10-3, with 10 bases lining up with TRBD1. CDR3 length equals 15 residues. The germline V gene encodes CDR1 ENHRY and CDR2 SYGVKD. Losses at the gene ends were 2 bases for V and 2 bases for J; bases not matched to a gene: 3. This CDR3 reads CAISEGTGATYEQYF. Written as DNA, the CDR3 is TGTGCCATCAGTGAGGGGACAGGGGCTACCTACGAGCAGTACTTC.

CDR3 DNA: TGTGCCAGCAGTCCCTTTAAAGGGGGCAGCTATAGCAATCAGCCCCAGCATTTT. Its translation: CASSPFKGGSYSNQPQHF. The rearrangement joins TRBV28 to TRBJ1-5; 7 positions agree with TRBD1. J was trimmed by 0 bases and V by 5 bases; bases with no gene match: 13. The CDR3 length is 18 residues. Germline-derived CDR1 and CDR2 are MDHEN and SYDVKM.

As to this clone: Within the sample, other DNA sequences also encode this same CDR3. This chain joins TRBV5-4 and TRBJ1-2; D is unresolved. V lost 0 bases to trimming and J lost 6 bases, with 6 bases between them. Germline-derived CDR1 and CDR2 are SGHNT and YYREEE (reference sequence). This CDR3 has 12 amino acids. The CDR3, as DNA: TGTGCCAGCAGCTTGGCTCAGAATGGCTACACCTTC. This encodes CASSLAQNGYTF.

A word on this clone: At one boundary the junction diverges from the germline segment, which might be a read error. The chain has TRBV7-2 and TRBJ2-7, with D hard to call. This CDR3 region has 12 residues. In germline, CDR1 is SGHTA, CDR2 FQGNSA. The CDR3 DNA reads as TGTGCCAGCACCTTAACCCGGCAGAAGCAGTACTTC. Translated: CASTLTRQKQYF. Using reference TRBV7-2 and TRBJ2-7 for the parts outside the CDR3, the full variable domain is GAGVSQSPSNKVTEKGKDVELRCDPISGHTALYWYRQSLGQGLEFLIYFQGNSAPDKSGLPSDRFSAERTGGSVSTLTIQRTQQEDSAVYLCASTLTRQKQYFGPGTRLTVT.

Regarding this clone: This specimen includes other DNA sequences encoding the same CDR3. This sequence joins TRBV5-4 and TRBJ1-6, with D unclear. Germline V gene lookup returns CDR1 SGHNT and CDR2 YYREEE (reference sequence). Trimming left V 0 bases short and J 0 bases short, with 4 bases between. This CDR3 is 15 amino acids long. CDR3 residues: CASSLGSSYNSPLHF. The CDR3 region has the DNA TGTGCCAGCAGCTTGGGTTCCTCCTATAATTCACCCCTCCACTTT.

The J gene is TRBJ1-1, the V gene TRBV2, with 10 bases aligning to TRBD1. V lost 6 bases to trimming and J lost 3 bases; unmatched junction nucleotides: 4. The CDR3 is 14 residues long. The germline CDR1 and CDR2 sequences are SNHLY and FYNNEI. The CDR3 sequence: CASRGTGVDTEAFF. In nucleotides, the CDR3 is TGTGCCAGCAGGGGGACAGGGGTCGACACTGAAGCTTTCTTT.

This sequence joins TRBV4-1 and TRBJ2-7; unclear D gene. The CDR3 has 14 amino acids. The germline V and J ends were trimmed by 2 bases and 3 bases, with 11 bases remaining between them. Germline CDR1 and CDR2: MGHRA and YSYEKL. This CDR3 is CASSQSNPVYEQYF. CDR3 nucleotide sequence: TGCGCCAGCAGCCAAAGTAATCCAGTCTACGAGCAGTACTTC.

The chain is built from TRBV19 and TRBJ2-7, with 9 nucleotides matching TRBD1. From germline, CDR1 is LNHDA and CDR2 SQIVND (reference sequence). This CDR3 is built from 15 residues. V trimming: 4 bases; J trimming: 7 bases; junction bases outside the gene matches: 11. This CDR3 is CASSKLGQGLVEQYF. The DNA of the CDR3 is TGTGCCAGTAGTAAGCTGGGACAGGGTTTAGTTGAGCAGTACTTC.